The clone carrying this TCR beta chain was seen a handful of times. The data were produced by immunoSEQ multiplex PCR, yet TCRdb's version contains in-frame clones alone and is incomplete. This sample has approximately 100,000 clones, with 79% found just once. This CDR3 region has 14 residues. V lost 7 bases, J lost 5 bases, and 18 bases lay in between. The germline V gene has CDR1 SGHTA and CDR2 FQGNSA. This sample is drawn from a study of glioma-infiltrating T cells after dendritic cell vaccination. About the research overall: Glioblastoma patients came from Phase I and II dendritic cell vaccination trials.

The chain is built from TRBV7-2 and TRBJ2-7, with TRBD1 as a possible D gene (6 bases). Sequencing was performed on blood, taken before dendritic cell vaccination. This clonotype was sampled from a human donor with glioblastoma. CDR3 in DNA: TGTGCCAGCACCAGGGACACTACCACGGACGAGCAGTACTTC. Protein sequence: CASTRDTTTDEQYF.